This T cell receptor (beta chain) appears in the sequencing data of a study of T cell responses to AZD1222 COVID-19 vaccine (dated by TCRdb to about 2021). General notes on the study: AZD1222 recipients with second doses at about 4 weeks or about 12 weeks were pooled, because spike-specific TCR depth and breadth did not differ between schedules. TCR sequencing covered 230 or so trial participants: 200 to 220 given two doses of AZD1222 and about 26 given two doses of MenACWY control vaccine. Enrollment into the trials was organized by age into subgroups of 18-55, 56-69 and 70-plus years, and those subgroups contained approximately 150, 30 and 60 TCR-sequenced participants, respectively. What the work shows at the level of the full study, not this receptor alone: Participants were mostly white British and included more females than males, and it was suggested by the authors that clonal diversity may have been underestimated. Epitopes outside the regions mutated in the B.1.351 and B.1.1.7 variants were reportedly recognized by nearly half of the unique spike-specific TCRs. CD4 TCRs associated with the vaccine covered the entire spike protein, and the dominant responses were in regions 160-218 and 743-854. The 56-69-year group was small, and its depth increase did not reach significance, likely because of low power. A significant rise in spike-specific TCR breadth and depth was observed after two AZD1222 doses relative to day 0 and relative to MenACWY recipients. Because no samples from the day 14 peak response were available, repertoires could be characterized only after the peak T cell response. Only six AZD1222 recipients were SARS-CoV-2 seropositive at baseline, limiting conclusions about previously exposed vaccinees.

Worth noting for this clone: It lacks a known antigen. One base away there is no much larger clone; base qualities are not given.

V and J lose 5 bases and 5 bases, and a span of 18 bases separates them. The CDR3 sequence holds 15 residues, the cysteine and phenylalanine included. The kept DNA is CDR3 alone, 45 bases in frame from the first base. CDR1 SGHVS and CDR2 FQNEAQ are derived from the germline V gene. The CDR3 regions of human TCRbeta chains were analyzed by immunosequencing. In the authors' own workflow: Repertoire TCRs were matched against a reference library of SARS-CoV-2-specific TCRs generated with the MIRA antigen-specificity platform. Breadth was defined as the fraction of unique TCRs that were SARS-CoV-2-associated. Depth was defined as the fraction of total T cells that were SARS-CoV-2-associated. Each spike-specific TCR was assigned to its reactive spike region and to a CD4 or CD8 class using the MIRA data. Log10-transformed breadth and depth values were compared by one-way ANOVA with Sidak's multiple comparisons tests. This immuneACCESS table, as held by TCRdb, lists in-frame sequences with V and J called but not all clones. Of the missing ones, under half trace to an unresolved V gene in checked studies; the others have no known cause. Clone size and V and J calls were adopted from that table, with D and trimming inferred from the DNA. The sample table contains some 190,000 clones; only one count was recorded for about 86% of them. The ten largest clones capture 6% to 8.5% of the sample.

The label giving this sample's time point can be read as: baseline before first vaccination. The vaccinee samples were drawn from two UK trials, COV001 and COV002, one of which was a single-blind randomized controlled phase 2/3 trial testing AZD1222 (ChAdOx1 nCoV-19) in healthy adults. For TCRbeta chain sequencing, PBMC samples were collected from trial participants at day 0 and at day 28 after the second dose. The chain is made from TRBV7-8 and TRBJ2-5; the D gene is not confidently resolved. This receptor was taken from an adult in good health. The sample consisted of peripheral blood, taken on day 0 of AZD1222 vaccination. The DNA reads as follows: TGTGCCAGCAGCCTCCTGGTCAGGTTCGTGGAGACCCAGTACTTC. This codes for CASSLLVRFVETQYF.